One and the same sample provided the 27 T cell receptor beta chains below, sequenced in a study of Graves' ophthalmopathy and Graves' hyperthyroidism (dated by TCRdb to the late 2010s). This sample was sequenced with an Illumina HiSeq 2000. TCR beta CDR3 regions were amplified from RNA transcripts for repertoire sequencing. The first round was an RT-PCR using HTBI primers with the Qiagen OneStep RT-PCR kit, and this first round was followed by a second-round multiplex PCR, then size selection and purification. The public reads were quality trimmed at Q25 with fastp and then assembled into clones with MiXCR by TCRdb, keeping productive beta chains. Under each unique CDR3 protein, matching rows form one entry showing the most common genes and DNA. For this sample the table gives hundreds of thousands of distinct CDR3 sequences, of which about 21% were detected only once. The top ten hold 2.5% to 3% of the sample.

The material sequenced was peripheral blood. Receptors originate from a woman between 18 and 29 years old with stable Graves' hyperthyroidism. Donor details come from another sample of the same person, matched by shared clones.

This clonotype was observed at least ten times. This sequence joins TRBV12-3 or TRBV12-4 and TRBJ2-2; maybe TRBD2 (5 bases). The CDR3 has 15 residues. Trimming pared 1 base from V and 6 bases from J, leaving 12 bases between. CDR3 loop: CASSLVGDGPGELFF. The CDR3 DNA reads TGTGCCAGCAGTTTAGTCGGGGATGGTCCCGGGGAGCTGTTTTTT.

At least ten counts were recorded for this clonotype. For the CDR3, the DNA is TGTGCCACCAGCAGAGCCCTTGTCGTGGTGGCAGAGCTCCTCTACGAGCAGTACTTC. Residues: CATSRALVVVAELLYEQYF. This chain uses TRBV15 with TRBJ2-7; D remains ambiguous. CDR3 length: 19 amino acids. Deletions cut 1 base from V and 3 bases from J, with 25 bases between. The germline CDR1 and CDR2 sequences are LNHNV and YYDKDF (reference sequence). Supplemented by reference TRBV15 and TRBJ2-7, the full variable domain reads DAMVIQNPRYQVTQFGKPVTLSCSQTLNHNVMYWYQQKSSQAPKLLFHYYDKDFNNEADTPDNFQSRRPNTSFCFLDIRSPGLGDTAMYLCATSRALVVVAELLYEQYFGPGTRLTVT.

This clonotype has at least ten counts. The chain uses TRBV28 and TRBJ1-1, with no clear D. V lost 5 bases and J lost 2, with 12 bases in between. The CDR3 is 14 amino acids. Per the germline V gene, CDR1 is MDHEN and CDR2 is SYDVKM. CDR3: CASSASRGNTEAFF. The CDR3 DNA is TGTGCCAGCAGTGCATCCCGGGGTAACACTGAAGCTTTCTTT.

This clonotype was counted ten times or more. The chain has TRBV29-1 and TRBJ1-1; tentatively, D is TRBD1 (5 bases). The V end was cut by 6 bases, the J end by 3 bases, with 14 bases between. This CDR3 contains 13 residues. The germline V gene encodes CDR1 SQVTM and CDR2 ANQGSEA. CDR3 DNA: TGCAGCGTCGCCCCACAGGCGGACACTGAAGCTTTCTTT. Translation gives CSVAPQADTEAFF.

This clonotype has a handful of counts. One end of the junction does not line up with germline, which may come from a read error. The CDR3 sequence is CASSLSYVQYF. Here the CDR3 DNA reads TGTGCCAGCAGTTTAAGTTACGTGCAGTACTTC. The V gene is TRBV28, the J gene TRBJ2-7; D not resolved. Germline values: CDR1 MDHEN, CDR2 SYDVKM. CDR3 length equals 11 residues.

This rearrangement joins TRBV25-1 to TRBJ2-7; the D is unclear. Germline V gene sequence: CDR1 MGHDK, CDR2 SYGVNS. There are 11 residues in the CDR3. Trimming stripped 7 bases from V and 10 bases from J, with 14 bases between. CDR3 coding DNA: TGTGCCAGCACTGGGATTGTGGGTCAGTACTTC. This encodes CASTGIVGQYF.

This chain connects TRBV12-3 or TRBV12-4 to TRBJ2-7; 7 bases match TRBD1. The CDR3 has 16 residues. The trim removed 0 bases at V and 2 bases at J, leaving 7 bases unmatched. The DNA for the CDR3 is TGTGCCAGCAGTTTAGCTTCGGGACAGCAAACCTACGAGCAGTACTTC. Translation: CASSLASGQQTYEQYF.

The sample holds many counts of this clonotype. This chain connects TRBV19 to TRBJ1-5; possible D gene TRBD1, 6 bases. Trimming removed 3 bases from V and 4 bases from J, with 16 bases in between. The germline V gene encodes CDR1 LNHDA and CDR2 SQIVND (reference sequence). The CDR3 contains 16 residues. The CDR3 sequence: CASSIRVGGRNQPQHF. CDR3 DNA: TGTGCCAGTAGTATCCGGGTGGGGGGGCGGAATCAGCCCCAGCATTTT.

This clonotype has at least ten counts. The chain links TRBV4-1 to TRBJ2-7, with D unclear. The germline V gene has CDR1 MGHRA and CDR2 YSYEKL. The CDR3 is 12 residues long. The V end lost 6 bases, the J end lost 7 bases, and 13 bases lay between the germline ends. CDR3 sequence: CASRNSTKEQYF. As DNA, the CDR3 is TGCGCCAGCAGGAATAGCACTAAGGAGCAGTACTTC.

V gene TRBV5-1 combines with J gene TRBJ1-6; no clear D gene. V lost 2 bases to trimming and J lost 2 bases, with 8 bases between them. This CDR3 region has 15 residues. The V gene's germline CDR1 is SGHRS and CDR2 YFSETQ. In DNA, the CDR3 is TGCGCCAGCAGCTTCCAGAGAGCCTATAATTCACCCCTCCACTTT. It yields the protein CASSFQRAYNSPLHF.

The chain links TRBV30 to TRBJ2-2; TRBD2 is a possible D gene (6 bases). This CDR3 spans 12 amino acids. Trimming took off 4 bases at V and 6 bases at J, with 9 bases between the two ends. Germline values: CDR1 GTSNPN, CDR2 SVGIG (reference sequence). Here the CDR3 DNA reads TGTGCCTGGACCGGGGGTGCCGGGGAGCTGTTTTTT. Amino acids: CAWTGGAGELFF.

The chain has TRBV20-1 and TRBJ2-5; tentatively, D is TRBD2 (6 bases). This CDR3 spans 15 amino acids. In germline, CDR1 is DFQATT, CDR2 SNEGSKA (reference sequence). V dropped 0 bases and J dropped 5 bases, with 16 bases sitting between them. The DNA of the CDR3 is TGCAGTGCTAGAGATTTGCGGGGAGGTACGGAGACCCAGTACTTC. Its translation: CSARDLRGGTETQYF.

In its sample, this clonotype was seen many times. The chain couples TRBV11-1 to TRBJ2-2; 8 bases fit TRBD1. Looked up from germline, CDR1 is SGHAT and CDR2 is FQDESV (reference sequence). Trimming at V came to 7 bases and at J to 0 bases, leaving 16 bases not matched to a gene. CDR3 length: 19 amino acids. The CDR3 DNA sequence: TGTGCCAGCACCAAAAGGTGGACAGGGAAGATGTCGAACACCGGGGAGCTGTTTTTT. Its protein is CASTKRWTGKMSNTGELFF. The full variable domain, in which reference TRBV11-1 and TRBJ2-2 provide the parts outside the CDR3, is EAEVAQSPRYKITEKSQAVAFWCDPISGHATLYWYRQILGQGPELLVQFQDESVVDDSQLPKDRFSAERLKGVDSTLKIQPAELGDSAMYLCASTKRWTGKMSNTGELFFGEGSRLTVL.

This clonotype was found many times. The J gene is TRBJ2-5, the V gene TRBV2; tentatively, D is TRBD2 (5 bases). The V gene's germline CDR1 is SNHLY and CDR2 FYNNEI. This CDR3 comprises 14 residues. Trimming removed 9 bases from V and 2 bases from J, with 16 bases in between. CDR3 DNA: TGTGCCAGGAGGGCCATTTCACGGCAAGAGACCCAGTACTTC. This sequence encodes CARRAISRQETQYF.

The rearrangement uses TRBV4-3 and TRBJ2-2; TRBD2 is a possible D gene (5 bases). CDR3 length: 14 residues. V shed 5 bases and J shed 5 bases, with 12 bases lying between them. Germline CDR1 reads LGHNA; CDR2 reads YSLEER. The CDR3 nucleotides are TGCGCCAGCAGCGAAGCCGGGAAAACCGGGGAGCTGTTTTTT. This encodes CASSEAGKTGELFF.

The sample holds many counts of this clonotype. The chain has TRBV28 and TRBJ2-5, with D perhaps matching TRBD1 or TRBD2 (5 bases each). There are 14 residues in the CDR3. Germline V lookup: CDR1 MDHEN, CDR2 SYDVKM. Trimming took 6 bases from V and 1 from J, leaving 12 bases between them. This chain's CDR3 is CASRGEIPQETQYF. CDR3 sequence (DNA): TGTGCCAGCAGGGGGGAAATCCCCCAAGAGACCCAGTACTTC.

The chain joins TRBV4-1 to TRBJ1-2; D is unresolved. This CDR3 comprises 13 residues. Germline V gene lookup returns CDR1 MGHRA and CDR2 YSYEKL. Trimming stripped 1 base from V and 4 bases from J, with 7 bases between. The CDR3 loop reads CASSQVGLYGYTF. CDR3 nucleotides: TGCGCCAGCAGCCAAGTAGGCCTCTATGGCTACACCTTC.

CDR3 sequence (DNA): TGTGCCAGCAGCCCTCAAAGGGGCGAGCAGTACTTC. This codes for CASSPQRGEQYF. This rearrangement joins TRBV12-3 or TRBV12-4 to TRBJ2-7, with D maybe TRBD1 (5 bases). V lost 6 bases, J lost 6 bases, and 12 bases lay in between. The CDR3 loop spans 12 amino acids.

In this sample, this clonotype turned up many times. The gene calls are TRBV7-3 and TRBJ1-6; D perhaps matches TRBD1 (5 bases). The germline CDR1 and CDR2 sequences are SGHTA and FQGTGA. Trimming took off 5 bases at V and 9 bases at J, with 14 bases between the two ends. The CDR3 covers 14 residues. The CDR3 here is CASSPGTLGSPLHF. The CDR3 DNA is TGTGCCAGCAGCCCAGGGACGTTAGGTTCACCCCTCCACTTT.

V gene TRBV24-1 combines with J gene TRBJ1-5; unclear D gene. Trimming removed 3 bases at V and 5 bases at J, with 10 bases between. The V gene's germline CDR1 is KGHDR and CDR2 SFDVKD. CDR3 length: 14 amino acids. In nucleotides, the CDR3 is TGTGCCACCAGTGATACAGCGAGTTATCAGCCCCAGCATTTT. Encoded protein: CATSDTASYQPQHF.

This clonotype appeared many times. The chain joins TRBV11-2 to TRBJ2-7; D is unclear. The CDR3 is 12 amino acids. Germline values: CDR1 SGHAT, CDR2 FQNNGV. V was shortened by 1 base and J by 7 bases, with 8 bases between the two germline ends. Written as DNA, the CDR3 is TGTGCCAGCAGCTTAGCCGCCAGGGAGCAGTACTTC. Encoded protein: CASSLAAREQYF.

The sample holds many counts of this clonotype. The J gene is TRBJ1-1, the V gene TRBV28; a weak D match, TRBD1 (5 bases). Germline V gives CDR1 MDHEN, CDR2 SYDVKM. V lost 3 bases and J 0 bases, leaving 11 bases between the germline ends. This CDR3 has 15 residues. This CDR3 reads CASSFPGPLNTEAFF. The CDR3 nucleotides read TGTGCCAGCAGTTTCCCGGGACCCCTGAACACTGAAGCTTTCTTT.

This clonotype was picked up many times. This chain connects TRBV5-1 to TRBJ1-2; D may be TRBD1 (6 bases). From germline, CDR1 is SGHRS and CDR2 YFSETQ. This CDR3 spans 15 amino acids. The V and J ends lost 0 bases and 4 bases respectively, with 13 bases between them. The CDR3 is CASSLGGSDSYGYTF. CDR3 DNA: TGCGCCAGCAGCTTGGGGGGCTCGGACAGCTATGGCTACACCTTC.

The rearrangement uses TRBV2 and TRBJ2-7, with TRBD2 identical over 11 bases. Trimming took 6 bases from V and 5 from J; bases not matched to a gene: 12. The CDR3 runs to 16 residues. The germline V gene has CDR1 SNHLY and CDR2 FYNNEI. CDR3 protein: CASRPIPGTSGNEQYF. CDR3 nucleotides: TGTGCCAGCAGACCCATCCCCGGGACTAGCGGCAACGAGCAGTACTTC.

The table lists this clonotype with many counts. The gene calls are TRBV12-3 or TRBV12-4 and TRBJ1-2; no firm D call. V lost 5 bases to trimming and J lost 4 bases, with 11 bases between them. CDR3 length: 13 residues. The CDR3 nucleotides are TGTGCCAGCAGTCGGGAGCCTGTCTATGGCTACACCTTC. This sequence encodes CASSREPVYGYTF.

This clonotype showed up many times. The gene calls are TRBV20-1 and TRBJ2-5; no definite D call. Germline assignment: CDR1 DFQATT and CDR2 SNEGSKA (reference sequence). The CDR3 is 15 residues long. V dropped 5 bases and J dropped 5 bases, with 21 bases sitting between them. CDR3 coding DNA: TGCAGTGCTCGAGTTCGTGGCGGTATCGTTGAGACCCAGTACTTC. Its protein product is CSARVRGGIVETQYF.

This clonotype has ten or more counts. V usage is TRBV12-3 or TRBV12-4 and J usage is TRBJ2-4; D is uncertain. V lost 2 bases and J lost 7, with 15 bases in between. The CDR3 totals 15 residues. CDR3 DNA: TGTGCCAGCAGTTTATGGAAGGGTTTACAGAACATTCAGTACTTC. Translated: CASSLWKGLQNIQYF.